The following is a TCR beta chain sequence with its context. Its specificity is unknown. This CDR3 region has 15 residues. The V gene end was trimmed by 6 bases and the J gene end by 0 bases; junction bases not matched to a gene: 8. Per germline, CDR1 SGDLS and CDR2 YYNGEE. RNA transcripts were the template for amplifying TCR beta CDR3 regions. TCR CDR3 underwent first-round RT-PCR with the HTBI primer set. TCRdb recomputed calls from the multiplex PCR reads with MiXCR, one row per CDR3 protein. The sample carries just under 750,000 distinct CDR3 sequences, 30% to 40% recorded once. This sample is part of a study of T cells in Graves' hyperthyroidism and ophthalmopathy. In the study overall: Peripheral blood sampling occurred at initial diagnosis, before any treatment. Findings and limits, study-wide: Researchers found most expanded thyroid clonotypes above 0.001 in blood as well.

The V call is TRBV9, the J call TRBJ1-1; TRBD1 matches 7 bases. Material for sequencing was blood. The clonotype was recovered from a middle-aged woman with Graves' hyperthyroidism. In nucleotides, the CDR3 is TGTGCCAGCAACTCCGGGACAGAAATGAACACTGAAGCTTTCTTT. Its protein is CASNSGTEMNTEAFF.